The T cell receptor beta chain under discussion was sequenced for a study of CD8 T cells in Susac syndrome. For the study at large: Blood was drawn from Susac syndrome patients while they were therapy-naive, on corticosteroids, or on intravenous immunoglobulin alone. Notes on the study in general: In Susac syndrome, CD8+ expansion was highest in TEMRA and active disease.

As for this clonotype: Antigen specificity is unknown.

With random hexamers, reverse transcription was performed on about 0.45 to 1 ug of RNA. TCRdb re-called the immunoSEQ multiplex PCR reads through MiXCR, storing one row per CDR3 protein. The sample consists of around 85,000 distinct CDR3 sequences, roughly 94% of them appearing once. The sequenced material came from CD8+ T cells from PBMCs. The receptor was isolated from a human donor with Susac syndrome.

The chain's CDR3 is CAWSPPVDPTDTQYF. DNA for the CDR3: TGTGCCTGGAGTCCACCGGTGGATCCCACAGATACGCAGTATTTT. The chain links TRBV30 to TRBJ2-3; no reliable D call. This CDR3 has 15 amino acids. The V gene's germline CDR1 is GTSNPN and CDR2 SVGIG (reference sequence). Trimming took off 2 bases at V and 2 bases at J, with 14 bases between the two ends.